These 26 T cell receptor beta chains were all obtained from the same sample, sequenced in a study of long-term antiretroviral therapy in people with HIV. Survey level was the resolution at which the v3.0 immunoSEQ assay ran. Some clones are missing from TCRdb's copy, which holds only in-frame ones; the method was immunoSEQ multiplex PCR. The sample has tens of thousands of clones, 80% seen once; the top ten hold 7.3%. The sample in question was unsorted PBMCs, obtained 0.3 years after starting antiretroviral therapy. Receptors originate from a man in his forties with HIV.

This clone showed up just once. The chain links TRBV5-1 to TRBJ2-1, with 7 bases fitting TRBD1. After removal of 3 bases from V and 9 bases from J, the junction contained 15 bases not matched to a gene. CDR3 length equals 16 residues. Germline-derived CDR1 and CDR2 are SGHRS and YFSETQ. Here the CDR3 DNA reads TGCGCCAGCAGCTCCGGGACAGTGAGGCCCATTGGTGAGCAGTTCTTC. As protein: CASSSGTVRPIGEQFF.

This chain connects TRBV7-3 to TRBJ1-4, with TRBD1 identical over 8 bases. Trimming at V came to 9 bases and at J to 7 bases, leaving 13 bases not matched to a gene. Germline assignment: CDR1 SGHTA and CDR2 FQGTGA. The CDR3 runs to 15 residues. The CDR3 region is CARALTGVCVEKLFF. The CDR3 DNA reads TGTGCCAGAGCCCTGACAGGGGTCTGCGTTGAAAAACTGTTTTTT.

CDR3 in DNA: TGCGCCAGCAGCTTGTCGGGACAGCACTGGGGGGGGGCCAACGTCCTGACTTTC. It is translated as CASSLSGQHWGGANVLTF. V gene TRBV5-1 combines with J gene TRBJ2-6, with TRBD1 matching 7 bases. V shed 1 base and J 4 bases; nucleotides not matched to a gene: 11. The length of the CDR3 is 18 residues. The germline V gene has CDR1 SGHRS and CDR2 YFSETQ.

The V gene is TRBV7-6, the J gene TRBJ2-1, with 7 bases aligning to TRBD2. The germline CDR1 and CDR2 sequences are SGHVS and FNYEAQ. The CDR3 consists of 17 residues. J gave up 4 bases and V 0 bases, and 9 bases lay outside the gene matches. CDR3 nucleotides: TGTGCCAGCAGCTTAGCGGGGGGGGACTATCCTTACAATGAGCAGTTCTTC. Amino acids: CASSLAGGDYPYNEQFF.

This chain connects TRBV7-2 to TRBJ1-1; D call uncertain. V was cut by 1 base and J by 4 bases, with 10 bases left in between. The CDR3 is 14 residues long. Germline lookup yields CDR1 SGHTA and CDR2 FQGNSA. The chain's CDR3 is CASSLGGVGTEAFF. The CDR3 DNA sequence: TGTGCCAGCAGCTTAGGCGGGGTAGGCACTGAAGCTTTCTTT.

CDR3 loop: CASSLGSWDDEKLFF. The CDR3, as DNA: TGCGCCAGCAGCTTGGGCTCATGGGACGATGAAAAACTGTTTTTT. The chain combines TRBV5-1 with TRBJ1-4; a weak D match, TRBD1 (5 bases). Germline V gene data show CDR1 as SGHRS and CDR2 as YFSETQ. Trimming pared 0 bases from V and 6 bases from J, leaving 12 bases between. The CDR3 runs to 15 residues.

The chain couples TRBV14 to TRBJ1-3; D call uncertain. The CDR3 contains 13 residues. The V end was cut by 4 bases, the J end by 3 bases, with 7 bases between. Germline loops: CDR1 SGHDN, CDR2 FVKESK. CDR3 protein: CASSPRIGNTIYF. CDR3 in DNA: TGTGCCAGCAGCCCTAGGATTGGAAACACCATATATTTT.

The sample holds one count of this clone. The chain links TRBV7-8 to TRBJ2-7; the D gene is possibly TRBD2 (6 bases). The V gene's germline CDR1 is SGHVS and CDR2 FQNEAQ. V was clipped by 3 bases and J by 0 bases, with 12 bases between them. The CDR3 has 15 residues. The CDR3 loop reads CASSFLDGSSYEQYF. CDR3 DNA: TGTGCCAGCAGCTTCCTGGACGGGAGCTCCTACGAGCAGTACTTC.

The rearrangement uses TRBV27 and TRBJ1-2; TRBD1 matches at 7 bases. The CDR3 totals 16 residues. Germline values: CDR1 MNHEY, CDR2 SMNVEV (reference sequence). V shed 6 bases and J 6 bases; nucleotides not matched to a gene: 16. The CDR3 nucleotides are TGTGCCAGCAGCCATCTGACAGGGCATTCCAGGGATGGCTACACCTTC. Translated: CASSHLTGHSRDGYTF.

The gene calls are TRBV5-1 and TRBJ2-3; 7 bases fit TRBD1. Germline values: CDR1 SGHRS, CDR2 YFSETQ. V shed 1 base and J 6 bases; nucleotides not matched to a gene: 5. The length of the CDR3 is 14 residues. The CDR3 DNA is TGCGCCAGCAGCTTGACCAGGGGGTCCGATACGCAGTATTTT. Its protein product is CASSLTRGSDTQYF.

This clone was seen a handful of times. V and J are TRBV25-1 and TRBJ1-5; 7 bases align to TRBD1. Germline CDR1 and CDR2: MGHDK and SYGVNS. This CDR3 region has 14 residues. The V segment lost 5 bases and the J segment 3 bases; nucleotides outside the gene matches: 4. CDR3 loop: CASSLRGYNQPQHF. The DNA of the CDR3 is TGTGCCAGCAGTCTCAGGGGGTACAATCAGCCCCAGCATTTT.

This chain connects TRBV5-4 to TRBJ2-7, with 7 bases fitting TRBD1. This CDR3 contains 12 residues. Germline loops: CDR1 SGHNT, CDR2 YYREEE (reference sequence). V trimming: 0 bases; J trimming: 6 bases; junction bases outside the gene matches: 0. The CDR3 nucleotides are TGTGCCAGCAGCTTGGACAGGGGCGAGCAGTACTTC. This sequence encodes CASSLDRGEQYF.

The chain employs TRBV6-6 and TRBJ1-1; TRBD1 matches at 8 bases. Trimming at V came to 0 bases and at J to 1 base, leaving 1 base not matched to a gene. The germline V gene has CDR1 MNHNY and CDR2 SVGAGI (reference sequence). CDR3 length equals 15 residues. This CDR3 is CASSYSGTGNTEAFF. The CDR3 DNA is TGTGCCAGCAGTTACTCTGGGACAGGGAACACTGAAGCTTTCTTT.

This CDR3 is CASSPDRAKETQYF. The CDR3, as DNA: TGTGCCAGCAGCCCGGACAGGGCTAAAGAGACCCAGTACTTC. The rearrangement links TRBV14 to TRBJ2-5; 8 bases are a match to TRBD1. This CDR3 is 14 amino acids long. Germline assignment: CDR1 SGHDN and CDR2 FVKESK. The V gene end was trimmed by 4 bases and the J gene end by 3 bases; junction bases not matched to a gene: 4.

V usage is TRBV5-4 and J usage is TRBJ1-3; the D is unclear. Germline CDR1 SGHNT, CDR2 YYREEE (reference sequence). Trimming took off 2 bases at V and 4 bases at J, with 7 bases between the two ends. The CDR3 is 13 residues long. The CDR3 DNA follows: TGTGCCAGCAGCTTATACATGGGAAACACCATATATTTT. Its translation: CASSLYMGNTIYF.

V and J are TRBV30 and TRBJ1-5; no reliable D call. Germline lookup yields CDR1 GTSNPN and CDR2 SVGIG (reference sequence). V was shortened by 0 bases and J by 3 bases, with 9 bases between the two germline ends. The CDR3 runs 14 residues. CDR3 bases: TGTGCCTGGAGTGTGGGCAGGATCAATCAGCCCCAGCATTTT. Its translation: CAWSVGRINQPQHF. Complete variable domain (other parts from reference TRBV30 and TRBJ1-5): SQTIHQWPATLVQPVGSPLSLECTVEGTSNPNLYWYRQAAGRGLQLLFYSVGIGQISSEVPQNLSASRPQDRQFILSSKKLLLSDSGFYLCAWSVGRINQPQHFGDGTRLSIL.

The rearrangement links TRBV2 to TRBJ1-1, with 8 bases matching TRBD1. Germline V CDR1 and CDR2: SNHLY, FYNNEI. The trim removed 6 bases at V and 0 bases at J, leaving 3 bases unmatched. There are 14 residues in the CDR3. CDR3 protein: CASSWDRMNTEAFF. As DNA, the CDR3 is TGTGCCAGCAGCTGGGACAGGATGAACACTGAAGCTTTCTTT.

The chain recombines TRBV7-8 with TRBJ2-5; maybe TRBD1 (5 bases). This CDR3 is built from 14 residues. The germline V gene has CDR1 SGHVS and CDR2 FQNEAQ. Trimming removed 5 bases from V and 5 bases from J, with 15 bases in between. This CDR3 reads CASSLRVFKETQYF. The CDR3 DNA follows: TGTGCCAGCAGCCTCAGGGTTTTCAAGGAGACCCAGTACTTC.

This clone has only one observation. The V call is TRBV7-8, the J call TRBJ1-5; D gene uncertain. V lost 2 bases and J lost 4, with 15 bases in between. Germline CDR1 SGHVS, CDR2 FQNEAQ. This CDR3 has 16 residues. CDR3 amino acids: CASSLSSARRNQPQHF. The DNA of the CDR3 is TGTGCCAGCAGCTTATCTTCTGCTAGGCGGAATCAGCCCCAGCATTTT.

This clone has a handful of counts. The DNA of the CDR3 is TGTGCCAGCACTGATAGCAGTCCTAACTATGGCTACACCTTC. As protein: CASTDSSPNYGYTF. V is TRBV6-6 and J is TRBJ1-2, with D unclear. This CDR3 is built from 14 residues. Trimming shortened V by 7 bases and J by 0 bases, and 12 bases separated the two germline ends. Looked up from germline, CDR1 is MNHNY and CDR2 is SVGAGI (reference sequence).

J is TRBJ2-2 and V is TRBV10-2, with 9 bases matching TRBD1. Germline-derived CDR1 and CDR2 are WSHSY and SAAADI. The CDR3 is 16 amino acids. The J segment lost 4 bases and the V segment lost 6 bases, leaving 9 bases of the junction unmatched. Here the CDR3 reads CASRGPGQGLTGELFF. In nucleotides, the CDR3 is TGCGCCAGCAGGGGCCCGGGACAGGGCCTCACCGGGGAGCTGTTTTTT.

J is TRBJ1-2 and V is TRBV19; no clear D. Looked up from germline, CDR1 is LNHDA and CDR2 is SQIVND (reference sequence). V lost 1 base and J 7 bases, leaving 7 bases between the germline ends. The length of the CDR3 is 12 residues. The DNA for the CDR3 is TGTGCCAGTAGTATAGGCAGACTTGGCTACACCTTC. Encoded protein: CASSIGRLGYTF.

The genes are TRBV7-9 and TRBJ2-7, with a possible D match to TRBD2 (6 bases). Germline CDR1 SEHNR, CDR2 FQNEAQ (reference sequence). Trimming took 1 base from V and 1 from J, leaving 8 bases between them. This CDR3 comprises 14 residues. The CDR3 coding sequence is TGTGCCAGCAGCTTAGAGGCGGGGTCCTACGAGCAGTACTTC. Amino acid sequence: CASSLEAGSYEQYF.

The V call is TRBV7-2, the J call TRBJ2-1, with 12 positions matching TRBD2. Germline values: CDR1 SGHTA, CDR2 FQGNSA. The length of the CDR3 is 16 residues. After removal of 0 bases from V and 6 bases from J, the junction contained 3 bases not matched to a gene. DNA of the CDR3: TGTGCCAGCAGCTTAGCGGTGACTAGCGGGAGCAATGAGCAGTTCTTC. This translates into CASSLAVTSGSNEQFF.

The chain uses TRBV15 and TRBJ1-2, with unresolved D. The germline V gene has CDR1 LNHNV and CDR2 YYDKDF (reference sequence). This CDR3 comprises 13 residues. V was cut by 0 bases and J by 4 bases, with 6 bases left in between. This CDR3 reads CATSRDFSYGYTF. As DNA, the CDR3 is TGTGCCACCAGCAGAGATTTCTCCTATGGCTACACCTTC. The full variable domain, completed using reference TRBV15 and TRBJ1-2, is DAMVIQNPRYQVTQFGKPVTLSCSQTLNHNVMYWYQQKSSQAPKLLFHYYDKDFNNEADTPDNFQSRRPNTSFCFLDIRSPGLGDTAMYLCATSRDFSYGYTFGSGTRLTVV.

The chain links TRBV2 to TRBJ2-7; 7 bases fit TRBD1. CDR1 is SNHLY, CDR2 FYNNEI, per germline. The CDR3 is 15 residues long. V was clipped by 7 bases and J by 3 bases; unmatched bases: 12. The CDR3 bases are TGTGCCAGCACCCGAAACCGGGACAGTAGCTACGAGCAGTACTTC. Its translation: CASTRNRDSSYEQYF.